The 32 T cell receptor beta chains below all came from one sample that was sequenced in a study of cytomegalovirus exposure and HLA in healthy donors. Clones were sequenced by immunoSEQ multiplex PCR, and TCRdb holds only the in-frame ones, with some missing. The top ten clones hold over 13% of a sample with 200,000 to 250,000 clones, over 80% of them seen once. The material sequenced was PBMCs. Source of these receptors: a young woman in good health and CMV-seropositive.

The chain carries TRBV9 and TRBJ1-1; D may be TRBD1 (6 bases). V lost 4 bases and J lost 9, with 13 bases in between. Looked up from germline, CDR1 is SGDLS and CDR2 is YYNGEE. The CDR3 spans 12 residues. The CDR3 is CASSPGGSKAFF. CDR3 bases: TGTGCCAGCAGCCCCGGGGGCAGTAAAGCTTTCTTT.

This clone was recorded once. CDR3 loop: CASSSGQLNTEAFF. CDR3 DNA: TGTGCCAGCAGCTCGGGACAGTTGAACACTGAAGCTTTCTTT. The V and J genes are TRBV6-6 and TRBJ1-1, with 7 bases fitting TRBD1. The V and J ends lost 6 bases and 0 bases, in that order; junction bases with no gene match: 4. The germline V gene has CDR1 MNHNY and CDR2 SVGAGI (reference sequence). This CDR3 contains 14 residues.

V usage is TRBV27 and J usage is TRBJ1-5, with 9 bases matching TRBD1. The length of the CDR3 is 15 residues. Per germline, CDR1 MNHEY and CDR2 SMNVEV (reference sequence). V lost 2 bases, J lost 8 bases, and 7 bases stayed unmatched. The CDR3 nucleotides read TGTGCCAGCAGTTTAAGAGGGGACAGGGAGGAGCCCCAGCATTTT. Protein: CASSLRGDREEPQHF.

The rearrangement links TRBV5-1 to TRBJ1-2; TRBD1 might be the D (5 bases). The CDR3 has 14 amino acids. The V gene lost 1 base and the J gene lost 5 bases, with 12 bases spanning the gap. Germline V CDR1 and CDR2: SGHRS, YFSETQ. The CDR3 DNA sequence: TGCGCCAGCAGCTTGTTCCCGGGGGAATATGGCTACACCTTC. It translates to CASSLFPGEYGYTF.

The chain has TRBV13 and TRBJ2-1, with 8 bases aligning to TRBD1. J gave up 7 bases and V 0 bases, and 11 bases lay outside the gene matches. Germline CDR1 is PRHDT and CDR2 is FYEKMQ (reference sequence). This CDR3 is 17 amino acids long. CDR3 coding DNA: TGTGCCAGCAGCTTAGGGGTCGTGGGACAGGACGGGAATGAGCAGTTCTTC. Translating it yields CASSLGVVGQDGNEQFF. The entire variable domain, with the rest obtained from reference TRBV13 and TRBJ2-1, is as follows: AAGVIQSPRHLIKEKRETATLKCYPIPRHDTVYWYQQGPGQDPQFLISFYEKMQSDKGSIPDRFSAQQFSDYHSELNMSSLELGDSALYFCASSLGVVGQDGNEQFFGPGTRLTVL.

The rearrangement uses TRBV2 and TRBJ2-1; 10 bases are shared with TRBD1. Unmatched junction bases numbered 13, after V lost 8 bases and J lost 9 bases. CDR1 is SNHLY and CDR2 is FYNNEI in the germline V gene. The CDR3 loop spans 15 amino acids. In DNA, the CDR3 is TGTGCCAGCGAAACCGGGACAGGGGTATTAGTTGAGCAGTTCTTC. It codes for CASETGTGVLVEQFF.

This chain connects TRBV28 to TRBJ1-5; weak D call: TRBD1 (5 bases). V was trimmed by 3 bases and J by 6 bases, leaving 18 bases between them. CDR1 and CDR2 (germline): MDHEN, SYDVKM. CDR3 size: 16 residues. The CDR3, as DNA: TGTGCCAGCAGTTTGAGAGGGCAGGGTTCGTTTCAGCCCCAGCATTTT. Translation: CASSLRGQGSFQPQHF.

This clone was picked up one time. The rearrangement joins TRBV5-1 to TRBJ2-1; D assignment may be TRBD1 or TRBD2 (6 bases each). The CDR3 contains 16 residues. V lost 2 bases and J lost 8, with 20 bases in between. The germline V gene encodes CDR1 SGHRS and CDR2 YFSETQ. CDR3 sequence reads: CASSFEVAGPGDEQFF. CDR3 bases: TGCGCCAGCAGCTTCGAAGTGGCGGGGCCAGGGGATGAGCAGTTCTTC.

The DNA of the CDR3 is TGTGCCAGCAGTTACGCCTCGACCGGGGATGAGCAGTTCTTC. The encoded protein is CASSYASTGDEQFF. The chain combines TRBV6-5 with TRBJ2-1; a possible D gene is TRBD2 (5 bases). V lost 2 bases and J lost 8, with 13 bases in between. Germline V gene sequence: CDR1 MNHEY, CDR2 SVGAGI. The length of the CDR3 is 14 residues.

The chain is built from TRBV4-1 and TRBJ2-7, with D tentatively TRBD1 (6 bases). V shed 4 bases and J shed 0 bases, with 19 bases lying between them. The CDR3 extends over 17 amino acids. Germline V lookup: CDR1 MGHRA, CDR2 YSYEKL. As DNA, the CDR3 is TGCGCCAGCAGCCGAGAACCAGGACTGGACAGCTCCTACGAGCAGTACTTC. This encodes CASSREPGLDSSYEQYF.

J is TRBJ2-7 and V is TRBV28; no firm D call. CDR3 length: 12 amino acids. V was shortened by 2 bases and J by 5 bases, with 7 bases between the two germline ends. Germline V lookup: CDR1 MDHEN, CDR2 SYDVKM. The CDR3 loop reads CASSLVLHEQYF. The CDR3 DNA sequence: TGTGCCAGCAGTTTAGTTCTCCACGAGCAGTACTTC.

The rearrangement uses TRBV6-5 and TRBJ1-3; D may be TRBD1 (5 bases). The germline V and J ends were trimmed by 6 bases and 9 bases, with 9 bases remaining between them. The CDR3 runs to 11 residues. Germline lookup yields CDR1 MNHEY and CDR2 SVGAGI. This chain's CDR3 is CASREGVTIYF. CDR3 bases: TGTGCCAGCAGGGAAGGGGTCACCATATATTTT.

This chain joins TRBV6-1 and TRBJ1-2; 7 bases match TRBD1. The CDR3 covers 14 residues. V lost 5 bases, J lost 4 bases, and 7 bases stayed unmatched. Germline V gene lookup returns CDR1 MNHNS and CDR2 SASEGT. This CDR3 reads CASSRTGVSYGYTF. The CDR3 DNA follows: TGTGCCAGCAGTCGTACAGGGGTGAGCTATGGCTACACCTTC.

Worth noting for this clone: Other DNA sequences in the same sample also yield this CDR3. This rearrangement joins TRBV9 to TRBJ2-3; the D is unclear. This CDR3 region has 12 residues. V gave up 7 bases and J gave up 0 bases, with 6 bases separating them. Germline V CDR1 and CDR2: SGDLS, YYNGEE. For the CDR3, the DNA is TGTGCCAGCTCGTCTAGCACAGATACGCAGTATTTT. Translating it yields CASSSSTDTQYF.

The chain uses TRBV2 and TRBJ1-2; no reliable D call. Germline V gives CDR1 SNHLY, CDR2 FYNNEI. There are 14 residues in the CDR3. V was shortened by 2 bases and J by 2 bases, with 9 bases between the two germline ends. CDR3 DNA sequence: TGTGCCAGCAGTGAAATTTCAGGAAACTATGGCTACACCTTC. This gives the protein CASSEISGNYGYTF.

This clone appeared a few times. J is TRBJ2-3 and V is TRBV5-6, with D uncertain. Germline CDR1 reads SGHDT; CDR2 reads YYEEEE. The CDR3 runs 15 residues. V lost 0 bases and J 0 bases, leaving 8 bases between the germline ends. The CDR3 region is CASSLGRKSTDTQYF. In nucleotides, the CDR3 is TGTGCCAGCAGCTTGGGGCGGAAGAGCACAGATACGCAGTATTTT.

The CDR3 spells CASSLGQGSEAFF. The CDR3 DNA reads as TGTGCCAGCAGTTTAGGCCAGGGGTCTGAAGCTTTCTTT. The rearrangement uses TRBV27 and TRBJ1-1; tentatively, D is TRBD1 (6 bases). Germline V gene data show CDR1 as MNHEY and CDR2 as SMNVEV (reference sequence). There are 13 residues in the CDR3. Trimming pared 2 bases from V and 6 bases from J, leaving 10 bases between.

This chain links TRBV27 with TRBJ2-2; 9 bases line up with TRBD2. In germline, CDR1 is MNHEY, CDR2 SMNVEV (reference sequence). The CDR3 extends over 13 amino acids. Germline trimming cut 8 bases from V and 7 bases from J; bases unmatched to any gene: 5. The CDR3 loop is CASGTSWDGELFF. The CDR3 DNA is TGTGCCAGCGGGACTAGCTGGGACGGGGAGCTGTTTTTT.

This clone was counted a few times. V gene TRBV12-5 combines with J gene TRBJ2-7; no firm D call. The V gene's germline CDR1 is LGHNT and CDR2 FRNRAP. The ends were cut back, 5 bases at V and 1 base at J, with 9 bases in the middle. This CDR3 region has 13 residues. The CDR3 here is CASGPPPSYEQYF. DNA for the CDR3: TGTGCTAGTGGTCCTCCCCCTTCCTACGAGCAGTACTTC.

The CDR3, as DNA: TGTGCCAGCAGTGAAGTAACGGGGTTAGCAGAGACCCAGTACTTC. It translates to CASSEVTGLAETQYF. The rearrangement links TRBV2 to TRBJ2-5, with D possibly matching TRBD2 (5 bases). The V and J ends lost 1 base and 4 bases respectively, with 13 bases between them. Germline V gives CDR1 SNHLY, CDR2 FYNNEI. The CDR3 spans 15 residues.

CDR3 residues: CASSLANYNEQYF. The CDR3 DNA reads TGCGCCAGCAGCTTGGCCAATTATAACGAGCAGTACTTC. The rearrangement links TRBV5-1 to TRBJ2-7; no clear D gene. The germline V gene encodes CDR1 SGHRS and CDR2 YFSETQ. The germline V and J ends were trimmed by 0 bases and 5 bases, with 9 bases remaining between them. The CDR3 runs to 13 residues.

The CDR3, as DNA: TGTGCCAGCACCCGAACACCCCGATATGGCTACACCTTC. Its protein is CASTRTPRYGYTF. The chain links TRBV5-6 to TRBJ1-2; no clear D gene. V lost 6 bases, J lost 5 bases, and 14 bases lay in between. The CDR3 loop spans 13 amino acids. Looked up from germline, CDR1 is SGHDT and CDR2 is YYEEEE. Using reference TRBV5-6 and TRBJ1-2 for the parts outside the CDR3, the full variable domain is DAGVTQSPTHLIKTRGQQVTLRCSPKSGHDTVSWYQQALGQGPQFIFQYYEEEERQRGNFPDRFSGHQFPNYSSELNVNALLLGDSALYLCASTRTPRYGYTFGSGTRLTVV.

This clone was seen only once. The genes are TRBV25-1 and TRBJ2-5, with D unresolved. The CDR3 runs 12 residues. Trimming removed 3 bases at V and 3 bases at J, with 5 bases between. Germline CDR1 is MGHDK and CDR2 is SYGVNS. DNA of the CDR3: TGTGCCAGCAGTGAGTTTAAAGAGACCCAGTACTTC. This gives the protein CASSEFKETQYF.

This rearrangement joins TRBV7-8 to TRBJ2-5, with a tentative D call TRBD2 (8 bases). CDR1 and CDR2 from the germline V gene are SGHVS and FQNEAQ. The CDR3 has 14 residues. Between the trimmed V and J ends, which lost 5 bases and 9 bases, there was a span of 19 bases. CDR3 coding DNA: TGTGCCAGCAGCCCGCTCGGGACAGCGGGGGCCCAGTACTTC. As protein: CASSPLGTAGAQYF.

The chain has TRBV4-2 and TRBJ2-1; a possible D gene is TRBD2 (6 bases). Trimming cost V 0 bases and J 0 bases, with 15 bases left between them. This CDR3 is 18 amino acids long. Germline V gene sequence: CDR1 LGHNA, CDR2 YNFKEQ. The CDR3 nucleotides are TGTGCCAGCAGCCAAGATTTTACTGGCGGGACCTCCTACAATGAGCAGTTCTTC. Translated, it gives CASSQDFTGGTSYNEQFF.

CDR3 region: CASSVTGPYEAFF. CDR3 nucleotides: TGCGCCAGCAGCGTGACAGGGCCCTACGAAGCTTTCTTT. The chain combines TRBV5-1 with TRBJ1-1, with 7 positions matching TRBD1. The CDR3 length is 13 residues. After removal of 4 bases from V and 8 bases from J, the junction contained 8 bases not matched to a gene. Per the germline V gene, CDR1 is SGHRS and CDR2 is YFSETQ.

The CDR3 nucleotides are TGTGCCAGCAGGAGCGGACAGGGTCGGGGCTACACCTTC. This translates into CASRSGQGRGYTF. V and J are TRBV28 and TRBJ1-2; 8 bases agree with TRBD1. CDR3 length equals 13 residues. Germline CDR1 and CDR2: MDHEN and SYDVKM. V trimming: 6 bases; J trimming: 8 bases; junction bases outside the gene matches: 8.

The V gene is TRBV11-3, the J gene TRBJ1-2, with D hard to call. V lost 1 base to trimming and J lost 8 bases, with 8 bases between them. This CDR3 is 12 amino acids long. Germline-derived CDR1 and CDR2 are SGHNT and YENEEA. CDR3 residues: CASSLGAGGYTF. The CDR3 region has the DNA TGTGCCAGCAGCTTAGGGGCGGGAGGCTACACCTTC. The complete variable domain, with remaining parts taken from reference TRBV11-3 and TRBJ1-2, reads EAGVVQSPRYKIIEKKQPVAFWCNPISGHNTLYWYLQNLGQGPELLIRYENEEAVDDSQLPKDRFSAERLKGVDSTLKIQPAELGDSAVYLCASSLGAGGYTFGSGTRLTVV.

CDR3 DNA: TGCGCCAGCCTCGGACAGGACTTCTATGGCTACACCTTC. Translation gives CASLGQDFYGYTF. The gene calls are TRBV5-1 and TRBJ1-2, with 7 bases fitting TRBD1. The length of the CDR3 is 13 residues. V shed 7 bases and J 4 bases; nucleotides not matched to a gene: 7. CDR1 and CDR2 (germline): SGHRS, YFSETQ. The full variable domain, its missing parts supplied by reference TRBV5-1 and TRBJ1-2, is KAGVTQTPRYLIKTRGQQVTLSCSPISGHRSVSWYQQTPGQGLQFLFEYFSETQRNKGNFPGRFSGRQFSNSRSEMNVSTLELGDSALYLCASLGQDFYGYTFGSGTRLTVV.

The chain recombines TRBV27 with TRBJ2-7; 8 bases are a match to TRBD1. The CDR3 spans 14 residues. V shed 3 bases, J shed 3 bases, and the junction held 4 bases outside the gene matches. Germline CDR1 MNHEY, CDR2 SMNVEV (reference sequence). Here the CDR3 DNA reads TGTGCCAGCAGTTTGGGCAGGGGGCTCTACGAGCAGTACTTC. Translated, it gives CASSLGRGLYEQYF.

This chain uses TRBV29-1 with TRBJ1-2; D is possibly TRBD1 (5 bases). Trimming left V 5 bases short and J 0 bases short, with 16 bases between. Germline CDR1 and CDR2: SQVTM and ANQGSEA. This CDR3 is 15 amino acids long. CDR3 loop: CSVTGPSPTNYGYTF. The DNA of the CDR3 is TGCAGCGTTACGGGACCTTCCCCTACTAACTATGGCTACACCTTC.

Here the CDR3 DNA reads TGTGCCTGGAGTAGCAGGGTAGGGGAAAAACTGTTTTTT. Residues: CAWSSRVGEKLFF. The J gene is TRBJ1-4, the V gene TRBV30; possibly TRBD1 for D (5 bases). The CDR3 runs 13 residues. The V and J ends lost 2 bases and 8 bases respectively, with 12 bases between them. Germline-derived CDR1 and CDR2 are GTSNPN and SVGIG (reference sequence).